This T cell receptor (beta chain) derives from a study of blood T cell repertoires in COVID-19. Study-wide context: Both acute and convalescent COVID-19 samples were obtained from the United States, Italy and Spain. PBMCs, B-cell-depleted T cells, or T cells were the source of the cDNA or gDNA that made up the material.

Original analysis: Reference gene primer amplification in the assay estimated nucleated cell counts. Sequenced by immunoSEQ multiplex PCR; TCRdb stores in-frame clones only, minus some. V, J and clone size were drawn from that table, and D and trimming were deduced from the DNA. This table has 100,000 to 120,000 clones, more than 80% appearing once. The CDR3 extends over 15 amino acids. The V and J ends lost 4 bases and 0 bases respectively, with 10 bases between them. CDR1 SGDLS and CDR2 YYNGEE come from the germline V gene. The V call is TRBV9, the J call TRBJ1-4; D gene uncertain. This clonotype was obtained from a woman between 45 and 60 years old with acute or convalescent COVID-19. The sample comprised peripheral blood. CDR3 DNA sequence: TGTGCCAGCAGCCCCCGACACGCAACTAATGAAAAACTGTTTTTT. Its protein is CASSPRHATNEKLFF.